What follows are 8 T cell receptor beta chains derived from one specimen sequenced in a study of identical twins. Each CDR3 protein is one row after TCRdb ran MiXCR on the 5' RACE reads. The profile covers more than 1.5 million distinct CDR3 sequences, with around 29% appearing a single time and approximately 0.25% taken by the ten largest. Sequenced input: cord blood. All receptors derive from a newborn girl in good health.

This clonotype was counted a few times. The chain's CDR3 is CSVGPRGDTEAFF. The CDR3 DNA sequence: TGCAGCGTTGGCCCCAGGGGTGACACTGAAGCTTTCTTT. The J gene is TRBJ1-1, the V gene TRBV29-1, with TRBD1 as a possible D gene (6 bases). The CDR3 consists of 13 residues. V was clipped by 4 bases and J by 3 bases, with 12 bases between them. Germline assignment: CDR1 SQVTM and CDR2 ANQGSEA.

This clonotype was counted ten times or more. The genes are TRBV4-1 and TRBJ2-7; 9 nucleotides match TRBD2. CDR1 and CDR2 from the germline V gene are MGHRA and YSYEKL. This CDR3 has 16 residues. Trimming at V came to 0 bases and at J to 1 base, leaving 4 bases not matched to a gene. This CDR3 is CASSQEQTSGSYEQYF. CDR3 coding DNA: TGCGCCAGCAGCCAAGAACAGACTAGCGGTTCCTACGAGCAGTACTTC.

To note about this clonotype: A much larger clone is a single base away; this may be a read error. V is TRBV7-2 and J is TRBJ2-4; possibly TRBD1 for D (6 bases). This CDR3 is built from 16 residues. Germline CDR1 and CDR2: SGHTA and FQGNSA. In DNA, the CDR3 is TGTGCCAACAGCTTAGCGCCTGGACAGTTCCAAAACATTCAGTACTTC. Translation gives CANSLAPGQFQNIQYF. Looking up the rest from reference TRBV7-2 and TRBJ2-4 gives the full variable domain: GAGVSQSPSNKVTEKGKDVELRCDPISGHTALYWYRQSLGQGLEFLIYFQGNSAPDKSGLPSDRFSAERTGGSVSTLTIQRTQQEDSAVYLCANSLAPGQFQNIQYFGAGTRLSVL.

The CDR3 here is CASSYGRVRKLFF. CDR3 coding DNA: TGTGCCAGCAGTTACGGGCGGGTTCGAAAACTGTTTTTT. The rearrangement uses TRBV6-5 and TRBJ1-4; D call uncertain. This CDR3 has 13 amino acids. CDR1 MNHEY and CDR2 SVGAGI come from the germline V gene. V was cut by 2 bases and J by 10 bases, with 11 bases left in between.

The CDR3 spells CASNPGSGPNQPQHF. CDR3 in DNA: TGTGCCAGCAATCCCGGGTCCGGCCCCAATCAGCCCCAGCATTTT. This rearrangement joins TRBV28 to TRBJ1-5; D is unclear. The V gene's germline CDR1 is MDHEN and CDR2 SYDVKM. The CDR3 consists of 15 residues. V lost 7 bases, J lost 3 bases, and 16 bases lay in between.

In its sample, this clonotype was seen a few times. The chain uses TRBV7-2 and TRBJ1-4; D not certain. CDR3 size: 15 residues. The ends were cut back, 2 bases at V and 0 bases at J, with 7 bases in the middle. Per germline, CDR1 SGHTA and CDR2 FQGNSA. The CDR3: CASSLQTSTNEKLFF. The CDR3 nucleotides are TGTGCCAGCAGCTTACAGACCTCAACTAATGAAAAACTGTTTTTT. Full variable domain (rest looked up from reference TRBV7-2 and TRBJ1-4): GAGVSQSPSNKVTEKGKDVELRCDPISGHTALYWYRQSLGQGLEFLIYFQGNSAPDKSGLPSDRFSAERTGGSVSTLTIQRTQQEDSAVYLCASSLQTSTNEKLFFGSGTQLSVL.

This sequence joins TRBV6-6 and TRBJ1-2; 7 positions match TRBD1. J gave up 4 bases and V 7 bases, and 12 bases lay outside the gene matches. The CDR3 covers 15 residues. Germline V gene data show CDR1 as MNHNY and CDR2 as SVGAGI (reference sequence). CDR3 residues: CASKYNRDRPYGYTF. The CDR3 DNA reads as TGTGCCAGCAAATACAACCGGGACAGACCCTATGGCTACACCTTC.

The chain combines TRBV6-2 or TRBV6-3 with TRBJ2-7, with 7 bases aligning to TRBD2. CDR1 and CDR2 from the germline V gene are MNHEY and SVGEGT. The CDR3 spans 17 residues. The junction had 14 bases not matched to a gene; V was cut back by 3 bases and J by 3 bases. CDR3 in DNA: TGTGCCAGCAGTTATCAGAACCCCGGGACTACCAGCTACGAGCAGTACTTC. This translates into CASSYQNPGTTSYEQYF.